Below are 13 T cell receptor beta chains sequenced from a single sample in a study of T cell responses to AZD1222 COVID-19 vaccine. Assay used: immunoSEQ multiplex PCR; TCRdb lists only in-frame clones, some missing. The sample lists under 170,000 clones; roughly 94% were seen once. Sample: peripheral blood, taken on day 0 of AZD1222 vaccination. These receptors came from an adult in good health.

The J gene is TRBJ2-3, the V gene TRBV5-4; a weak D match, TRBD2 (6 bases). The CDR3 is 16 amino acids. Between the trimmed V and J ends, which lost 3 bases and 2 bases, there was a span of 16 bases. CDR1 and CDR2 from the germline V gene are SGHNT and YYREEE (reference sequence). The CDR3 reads CASSSDTGTFTDTQYF. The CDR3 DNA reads TGTGCCAGCAGCTCGGACACCGGGACTTTCACAGATACGCAGTATTTT.

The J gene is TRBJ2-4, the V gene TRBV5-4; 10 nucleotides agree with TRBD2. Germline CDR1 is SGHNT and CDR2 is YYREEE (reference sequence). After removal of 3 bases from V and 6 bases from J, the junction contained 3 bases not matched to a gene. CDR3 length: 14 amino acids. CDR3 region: CASSSLAGGNIQYF. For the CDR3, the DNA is TGTGCCAGCAGCTCCTTAGCGGGAGGAAACATTCAGTACTTC.

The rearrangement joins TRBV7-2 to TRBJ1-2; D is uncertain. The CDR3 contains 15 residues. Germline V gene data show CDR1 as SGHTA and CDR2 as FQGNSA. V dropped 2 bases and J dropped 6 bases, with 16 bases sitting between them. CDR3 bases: TGTGCCAGCAGCTTAAGGGTATCTAGTTCAAATGGCTACACCTTC. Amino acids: CASSLRVSSSNGYTF.

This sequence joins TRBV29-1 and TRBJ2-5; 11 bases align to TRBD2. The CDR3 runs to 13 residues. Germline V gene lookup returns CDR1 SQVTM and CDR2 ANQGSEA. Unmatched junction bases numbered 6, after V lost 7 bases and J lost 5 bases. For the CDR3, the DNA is TGCAGCGGTACTAGCGGGAGTTCGGAGACCCAGTACTTC. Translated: CSGTSGSSETQYF.

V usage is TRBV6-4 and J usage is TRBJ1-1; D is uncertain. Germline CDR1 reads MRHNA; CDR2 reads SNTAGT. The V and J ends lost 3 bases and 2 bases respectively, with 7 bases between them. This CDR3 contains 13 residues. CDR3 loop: CASSESENTEAFF. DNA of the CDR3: TGTGCCAGCAGTGAGAGCGAAAACACTGAAGCTTTCTTT.

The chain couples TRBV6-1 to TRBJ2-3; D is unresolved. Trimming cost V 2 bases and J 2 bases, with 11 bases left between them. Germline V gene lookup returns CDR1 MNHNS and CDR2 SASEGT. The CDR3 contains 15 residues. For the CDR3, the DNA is TGTGCCAGCAGTGAAAGGAACCGATTCACAGATACGCAGTATTTT. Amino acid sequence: CASSERNRFTDTQYF.

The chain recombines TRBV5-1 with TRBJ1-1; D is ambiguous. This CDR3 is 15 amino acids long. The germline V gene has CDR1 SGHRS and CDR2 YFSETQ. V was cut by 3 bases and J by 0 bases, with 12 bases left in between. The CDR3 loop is CASSYGTGVNTEAFF. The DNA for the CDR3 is TGCGCCAGCAGCTATGGAACCGGGGTGAACACTGAAGCTTTCTTT. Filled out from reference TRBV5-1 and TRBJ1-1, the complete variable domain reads KAGVTQTPRYLIKTRGQQVTLSCSPISGHRSVSWYQQTPGQGLQFLFEYFSETQRNKGNFPGRFSGRQFSNSRSEMNVSTLELGDSALYLCASSYGTGVNTEAFFGQGTRLTVV.

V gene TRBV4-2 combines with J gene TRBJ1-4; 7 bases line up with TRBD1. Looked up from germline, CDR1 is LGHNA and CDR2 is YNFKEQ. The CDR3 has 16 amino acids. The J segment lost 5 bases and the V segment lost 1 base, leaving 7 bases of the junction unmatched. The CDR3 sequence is CASSQASRDRNEKLFF. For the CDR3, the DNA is TGTGCCAGCAGCCAAGCTTCCCGGGACAGAAATGAAAAACTGTTTTTT.

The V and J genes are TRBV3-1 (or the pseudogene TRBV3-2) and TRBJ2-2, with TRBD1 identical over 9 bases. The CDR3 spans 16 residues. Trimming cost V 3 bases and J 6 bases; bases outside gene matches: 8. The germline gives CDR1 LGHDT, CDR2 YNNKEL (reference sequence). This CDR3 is CASSQAGTGRAGELFF. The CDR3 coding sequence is TGTGCCAGCAGCCAGGCCGGGACAGGGCGCGCCGGGGAGCTGTTTTTT.

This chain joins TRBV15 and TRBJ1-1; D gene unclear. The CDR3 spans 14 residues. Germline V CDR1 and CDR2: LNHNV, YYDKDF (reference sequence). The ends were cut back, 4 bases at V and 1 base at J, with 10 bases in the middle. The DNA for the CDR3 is TGTGCCACCAGCACATCGAGAAAGAACACTGAAGCTTTCTTT. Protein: CATSTSRKNTEAFF.

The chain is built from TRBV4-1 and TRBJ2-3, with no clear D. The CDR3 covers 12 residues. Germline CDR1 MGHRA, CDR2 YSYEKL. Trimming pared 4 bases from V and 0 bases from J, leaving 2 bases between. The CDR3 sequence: CASSLSTDTQYF. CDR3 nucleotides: TGCGCCAGCAGCCTTAGCACAGATACGCAGTATTTT.

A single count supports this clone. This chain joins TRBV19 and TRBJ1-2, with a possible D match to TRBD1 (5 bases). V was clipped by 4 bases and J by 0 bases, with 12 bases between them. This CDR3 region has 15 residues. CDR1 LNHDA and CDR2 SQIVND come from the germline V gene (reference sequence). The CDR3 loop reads CASSTLTVTNYGYTF. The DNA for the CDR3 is TGTGCCAGTAGTACCCTGACAGTCACTAACTATGGCTACACCTTC.

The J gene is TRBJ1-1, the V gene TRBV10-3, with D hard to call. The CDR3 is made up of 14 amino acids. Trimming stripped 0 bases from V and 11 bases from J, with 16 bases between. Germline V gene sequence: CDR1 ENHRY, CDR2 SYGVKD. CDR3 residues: CAISESAGGSGAFF. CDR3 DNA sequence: TGTGCCATCAGTGAGTCTGCTGGCGGCTCCGGGGCTTTCTTT.